One T cell receptor (beta chain) is described in this entry. The record originates from a study of T cell repertoires in breast cancer. A second nested PCR with blocking oligonucleotides suppressed unpaired genes. MiXCR, applied by TCRdb to the emulsion pairing reads, yields one record per CDR3 protein. The sample has roughly 38,000 distinct CDR3 sequences, around 45% seen once. This CDR3 has 15 residues. Germline loops: CDR1 SGHDN, CDR2 FVKESK. Paired alpha-beta TCRs of CD8+ T cells were analyzed by expanded emulsion RT-PCR. The sequencing sample was made of CD8+ T cells. V gene TRBV14 combines with J gene TRBJ2-3, with D unclear. The DNA end is a closer match to TRBJ1-5, so the J assignment may be wrong. This clonotype was sampled from a pool of human donors with breast cancer or a healthy control (not recorded which). The CDR3 reads CASSPTSGSSHTQHF. CDR3 coding DNA: TGTGCCAGCAGTCCGACTAGCGGGAGTTCCCATACGCAGCATTTT.